This T cell receptor (beta chain) was found in a study of T cells in women clearing cervical HPV infection. Study details: For cases, blood was sampled a median 149 days after lesion detection, interquartile range about 90 to 200 days.

The method was immunoSEQ multiplex PCR; TCRdb's version includes in-frame clones alone and lacks a portion of them. The sample features around 30,000 clones, with more than 3% in its top ten. Each participant carried one incident cervical HPV16 infection only. HPV was found by MY09/MY11 PCR and dot-blot genotyping. The CDR3 has 15 amino acids. The germline V gene has CDR1 KGHSH and CDR2 LQKENI. V shed 1 base and J shed 1 base, with 10 bases lying between them. As regards this clone: What it recognizes is unknown. The CDR3 end lies 3 residues beyond the end of the read and is filled in from the germline J gene.

Whole-study findings and limits: It is unknown whether associations predate infection; no effector/memory or HPV-specific sorting.

The chain has TRBV18 and TRBJ1-1; D may be TRBD1 (6 bases). The receptor was isolated from a woman between 18 and 70 years old with a cervical HPV16 infection that either progressed to CIN3+ or cleared (not recorded which). The sequencing sample was made of blood buffy coat. The CDR3 sequence is CASSPQTGKNTEAFF. CDR3 DNA, as far as it was read: TGTGCCAGCTCACCACAAACAGGGAAGAACACTGAA.